One and the same sample provided the 23 T cell receptor beta chains below, sequenced in a study of T-cell reconstitution after alpha-beta-depleted transplantation in children. The TCRbeta library was prepared with unique molecular identifiers. TCRdb reprocessed the PCR reads via MiXCR and lists one record per CDR3 protein. The table includes more than 550,000 distinct CDR3 sequences, over 9.5% detected once. Sequenced material: PBMCs from the stem cell graft donor, taken from the stem cell graft. The receptors shown here come from a human donor who donated a stem cell graft to a child with acute myeloid leukemia.

V and J are TRBV7-9 and TRBJ2-1; 8 bases map to TRBD2. CDR3 size: 15 residues. Germline lookup yields CDR1 SEHNR and CDR2 FQNEAQ (reference sequence). The V segment lost 1 base and the J segment 8 bases; nucleotides outside the gene matches: 7. CDR3 amino acids: CASSLVSSGVDEQFF. For the CDR3, the DNA is TGTGCCAGCAGCTTAGTGAGTAGCGGGGTAGATGAGCAGTTCTTC.

This clonotype has just a few counts. This chain's CDR3 is CASSAGKEDYTF. The CDR3 DNA sequence: TGTGCCAGCAGCGCCGGGAAGGAAGACTACACCTTC. This chain links TRBV6-5 with TRBJ1-2; D not certain. The V gene lost 6 bases and the J gene lost 10 bases, with 15 bases spanning the gap. Germline V gene sequence: CDR1 MNHEY, CDR2 SVGAGI. CDR3 size: 12 residues.

The genes are TRBV29-1 and TRBJ2-1; TRBD2 agrees at 12 bases. V lost 7 bases and J lost 4; bases outside the gene matches: 8. Germline V CDR1 and CDR2: SQVTM, ANQGSEA. The CDR3 consists of 15 residues. CDR3 nucleotides: TGCAGCGCCCGGACTAGCGGGGCTCTTTACAATGAGCAGTTCTTC. This sequence encodes CSARTSGALYNEQFF.

The chain combines TRBV7-9 with TRBJ2-1, with 7 bases fitting TRBD2. J was trimmed by 5 bases and V by 5 bases; bases with no gene match: 6. In germline, CDR1 is SEHNR, CDR2 FQNEAQ (reference sequence). CDR3 size: 14 residues. CDR3: CASSRGSGDNEQFF. CDR3 in DNA: TGTGCCAGCAGCCGCGGGAGTGGGGACAATGAGCAGTTCTTC.

This sequence joins TRBV21-1 and TRBJ2-1; the D call in the table, TRBD2, was not verified against the DNA. TRBV21-1 is flagged as a pseudogene. The CDR3 extends over 18 amino acids. CDR3 DNA: TGTGCCAGCAGCAAAACCGCCTCCGGACTAGCGCACTACAATGAGCAGTTCTTC. Translated, it gives CASSKTASGLAHYNEQFF.

The gene calls are TRBV7-6 and TRBJ2-1, with 7 bases identical to TRBD2. V lost 7 bases to trimming and J lost 6 bases; unmatched junction nucleotides: 12. Germline V gives CDR1 SGHVS, CDR2 FNYEAQ. CDR3 length: 15 amino acids. The DNA for the CDR3 is TGTGCCAGCAACGGTGGGGCTAGCGGAGGCAATGAGCAGTTCTTC. Amino acids: CASNGGASGGNEQFF.

V is TRBV20-1 and J is TRBJ2-1, with 10 bases fitting TRBD2. CDR1 and CDR2 (germline): DFQATT, SNEGSKA (reference sequence). The CDR3 extends over 16 amino acids. The V segment lost 4 bases and the J segment 3 bases; nucleotides outside the gene matches: 9. The CDR3 reads CSATKSSGRGYNEQFF. DNA for the CDR3: TGCAGTGCTACCAAATCTAGCGGGAGAGGCTACAATGAGCAGTTCTTC.

A few counts support this clonotype. V gene TRBV7-2 combines with J gene TRBJ2-1; 8 bases fit TRBD2. CDR1 is SGHTA and CDR2 is FQGNSA in the germline V gene. The CDR3 length is 15 residues. V was pared by 5 bases and J by 7 bases, with 10 bases of the junction left unmatched. This chain's CDR3 is CASSPRGGQDNEQFF. CDR3 nucleotides: TGTGCCAGCAGCCCCCGCGGGGGGCAAGATAATGAGCAGTTCTTC.

The chain recombines TRBV7-3 with TRBJ2-2; D perhaps matches TRBD1 (6 bases). Trimming shortened V by 3 bases and J by 3 bases, and 8 bases separated the two germline ends. CDR1 SGHTA and CDR2 FQGTGA come from the germline V gene. There are 14 residues in the CDR3. CDR3 sequence reads: CASSFRQDTGELFF. CDR3 in DNA: TGTGCCAGCAGCTTTCGACAGGACACCGGGGAGCTGTTTTTT. Together with reference TRBV7-3 and TRBJ2-2, the CDR3 gives the full variable domain: GAGVSQTPSNKVTEKGKYVELRCDPISGHTALYWYRQSLGQGPEFLIYFQGTGAADDSGLPNDRFFAVRPEGSVSTLKIQRTERGDSAVYLCASSFRQDTGELFFGEGSRLTVL.

A few counts support this clonotype. J is TRBJ2-7 and V is TRBV6-2 or TRBV6-3; D gene uncertain. Germline-derived CDR1 and CDR2 are MNHEY and SVGEGT. V was cut by 5 bases and J by 0 bases, with 14 bases left in between. The CDR3 runs 15 residues. CDR3 residues: CASSLTIGPSYEQYF. CDR3 sequence (DNA): TGTGCCAGCAGTCTCACTATCGGTCCCTCCTACGAGCAGTACTTC.

The genes are TRBV20-1 and TRBJ2-1; 13 positions agree with TRBD2. This CDR3 comprises 17 residues. Germline V CDR1 and CDR2: DFQATT, SNEGSKA (reference sequence). Trimming at V came to 3 bases and at J to 7 bases, leaving 12 bases not matched to a gene. CDR3 nucleotide sequence: TGCAGTGCTAGGCAGCTGGGACTAGCGGGATTGGCGAATGAGCAGTTCTTC. This translates into CSARQLGLAGLANEQFF.

Many counts were recorded for this clonotype. The rearrangement links TRBV12-3 or TRBV12-4 to TRBJ2-1; TRBD1 might be the D (6 bases). The length of the CDR3 is 12 residues. V was shortened by 5 bases and J by 9 bases, with 11 bases between the two germline ends. For the CDR3, the DNA is TGTGCCAGCAGTGGGGGCCGAGTTGAGCAGTTCTTC. Its translation is CASSGGRVEQFF.

This clonotype was recorded many times. The CDR3, as DNA: TGTGCCACCAGTCGCAGGTTCACCGGGGAGCTGTTTTTT. Residues: CATSRRFTGELFF. The chain combines TRBV24-1 with TRBJ2-2; D is undetermined. Per germline, CDR1 KGHDR and CDR2 SFDVKD. V lost 6 bases, J lost 4 bases, and 8 bases lay in between. The CDR3 is 13 amino acids.

This clonotype was counted between two and nine times. The chain has TRBV9 and TRBJ2-6, with D tentatively TRBD2 (6 bases). V was shortened by 1 base and J by 9 bases, with 17 bases between the two germline ends. The CDR3 runs 16 residues. Germline CDR1 is SGDLS and CDR2 is YYNGEE. The CDR3 spells CASSVSGLRRGNVLTF. The DNA of the CDR3 is TGTGCCAGCAGCGTATCCGGCCTAAGGAGGGGCAACGTCCTGACTTTC.

This clonotype was counted between two and nine times. The rearrangement links TRBV9 to TRBJ1-6, with a possible D match to TRBD1 (6 bases). The CDR3 covers 15 residues. Germline values: CDR1 SGDLS, CDR2 YYNGEE. The ends were cut back, 1 base at V and 7 bases at J, with 12 bases in the middle. In nucleotides, the CDR3 is TGTGCCAGCAGCGTAAGCCGTACAGGGAATTCACCCCTCCACTTT. Amino acid sequence: CASSVSRTGNSPLHF.

The rearrangement joins TRBV6-1 to TRBJ2-2, with 7 bases lining up with TRBD2. Germline CDR1 reads MNHNS; CDR2 reads SASEGT. With V trimmed by 6 bases and J by 0 bases, 7 bases remained unmatched. The CDR3 has 16 amino acids. The CDR3 region is CASRDGTTTNTGELFF. CDR3 bases: TGTGCCAGCAGGGATGGGACTACCACGAACACCGGGGAGCTGTTTTTT.

This clonotype was seen ten or more times. V gene TRBV11-2 combines with J gene TRBJ2-7; 8 bases match TRBD2. Germline V gives CDR1 SGHAT, CDR2 FQNNGV. The CDR3 consists of 14 residues. With 5 bases clipped from V and 3 bases from J, the junction kept 6 bases outside the gene matches. CDR3 protein: CASSPAGGVYEQYF. In nucleotides, the CDR3 is TGTGCCAGCAGCCCTGCCGGGGGGGTCTACGAGCAGTACTTC.

This chain connects TRBV20-1 to TRBJ2-1, with 7 bases aligning to TRBD2. The CDR3 totals 13 residues. V was pared by 2 bases and J by 4 bases, with 2 bases of the junction left unmatched. Germline CDR1 is DFQATT and CDR2 is SNEGSKA (reference sequence). CDR3 DNA sequence: TGCAGTGCTAGACCGGGAGGATACAATGAGCAGTTCTTC. The encoded protein is CSARPGGYNEQFF.

The rearrangement links TRBV27 to TRBJ1-1; no clear D. The CDR3 totals 14 residues. Germline-derived CDR1 and CDR2 are MNHEY and SMNVEV (reference sequence). Deletions cut 5 bases from V and 5 bases from J, with 15 bases between. The CDR3 loop reads CASSPRGGRTEAFF. CDR3 coding DNA: TGTGCCAGCAGTCCCCGGGGAGGACGGACTGAAGCTTTCTTT.

The chain employs TRBV6-2 or TRBV6-3 and TRBJ2-1; TRBD1 aligns across 8 bases. CDR3 length: 11 residues. CDR1 is MNHEY and CDR2 is SVGEGT in the germline V gene. J lost 16 bases, V lost 6 bases, and 8 bases had no gene match. CDR3 DNA sequence: TGTGCCAGCAGCGAGAGGACAGGGAACTTCTTC. Residues: CASSERTGNFF.

The chain recombines TRBV7-3 with TRBJ2-2; 9 positions agree with TRBD1. The CDR3 has 15 amino acids. From germline, CDR1 is SGHTA and CDR2 FQGTGA. After removal of 6 bases from V and 6 bases from J, the junction contained 8 bases not matched to a gene. CDR3 sequence reads: CASSRDRVRAGELFF. CDR3 sequence (DNA): TGTGCCAGCAGTCGGGACAGGGTTCGGGCCGGGGAGCTGTTTTTT.

In its sample, this clonotype was seen a few times. The V gene is TRBV5-8, the J gene TRBJ2-1, with D perhaps TRBD1 or TRBD2 (7 bases each). CDR3 length: 14 amino acids. Germline V gene data show CDR1 as SGHTS and CDR2 as YDEGEE. Trimming pared 2 bases from V and 6 bases from J, leaving 12 bases between. CDR3 DNA: TGTGCCAGCAGCTTCCCCAGGGGGGGCAATGAGCAGTTCTTC. Amino acid sequence: CASSFPRGGNEQFF.

This clonotype was seen repeatedly, ten times or more. The V gene is TRBV3-1, the J gene TRBJ1-1; D remains unclear. The V end lost 3 bases, the J end lost 6 bases, and 5 bases lay between the germline ends. Germline loops: CDR1 LGHDT, CDR2 YNNKEL (reference sequence). This CDR3 region has 11 residues. The CDR3 spells CASSHESEAFF. The CDR3 coding sequence is TGTGCCAGCAGCCATGAGTCTGAAGCTTTCTTT.